This T cell receptor (beta chain) was recovered during a study of T cells in Graves' hyperthyroidism and ophthalmopathy. Amplification of TCR beta CDR3 regions used RNA as the template. Carried out on the TCR CDR3, a first-round RT-PCR used the HTBI primer set. TCRdb used MiXCR to reprocess the multiplex PCR reads, holding one entry per CDR3 protein. The sample lists about 350,000 distinct CDR3 sequences; 15% were seen once. Uncontrolled infection, other autoimmune disease, pregnancy and lactation each barred patients from inclusion. The CDR3 has 13 residues. The germline gives CDR1 DFQATT, CDR2 SNEGSKA (reference sequence). The V end was cut by 5 bases, the J end by 0 bases, with 9 bases between. There are many counts of this clonotype.

This clonotype was sampled from a woman aged 60-75 years with Graves' ophthalmopathy. What was sequenced was blood. The rearrangement links TRBV20-1 to TRBJ2-3, with D perhaps matching TRBD2 (6 bases). The CDR3 region is CSAPSGSTDTQYF. CDR3 sequence (DNA): TGCAGTGCTCCCAGCGGGAGCACAGATACGCAGTATTTT.